The 21 T cell receptor beta chains below all came from one sample that was sequenced in a study of T cell clonality in common variable immunodeficiency. The assay was immunoSEQ multiplex PCR, and TCRdb's table has in-frame clones only and misses some. The sample includes roughly 29,000 clones, none of them occurring once. The sequencing sample was made of peripheral blood mononuclear cells. These receptors originate from a person between 18 and 75 years old in good health.

This clone was observed at least ten times. The CDR3 end is not reached by the read, which stops 3 residues before it; the germline J gene fills it in. This sequence joins TRBV29-1 and TRBJ2-3; TRBD1 aligns across 9 bases. The germline CDR1 and CDR2 sequences are SQVTM and ANQGSEA. With V trimmed by 3 bases and J by 5 bases, 12 bases remained unmatched. The CDR3 is made up of 16 amino acids. This CDR3 is CSVDSGRTGVEDTQYF. The CDR3 bases that were read are TGCAGCGTTGACTCCGGCCGGACAGGGGTCGAAGATACG.

This clone appeared a few times. Read sequence stops 3 residues before the CDR3 end, and the germline J gene provides the missing end. V is TRBV6-2 or TRBV6-3 and J is TRBJ1-5, with unresolved D. CDR3 length: 15 residues. Germline CDR1 and CDR2: MNHEY and SVGEGT. V was cut by 2 bases and J by 0 bases, with 8 bases left in between. Incomplete CDR3 DNA: TGTGCCAGCAGTTACGACACCAATAGCAATCAGCCC. Translated, it gives CASSYDTNSNQP. The CDR3, in full, reads CASSYDTNSNQPQHF.

This clone was seen only a few times. This may stem from a read error, because a much larger clone lies one nucleotide away. The read halts 3 residues ahead of the CDR3 end, with the missing end drawn from the germline J gene. V and J are TRBV6-2 or TRBV6-3 and TRBJ1-2, with D possibly TRBD1 on 6 matching bases. The length of the CDR3 is 15 residues. Germline V gene lookup returns CDR1 MNHEY and CDR2 SVGEGT. The DNA read from the CDR3 is TGTGCCAGCAGTGACCCGCGGGGGGCAAGTCAGCCC. It codes for CASSDPRGASQP. The full CDR3 sequence reads CASSDPRGASQPYTF.

Worth noting for this clone: A read error may produce the germline difference seen at one junction end. The read halts 3 residues ahead of the CDR3 end, with the missing end drawn from the germline J gene. The sample has other DNA sequences that encode this CDR3 too. The V and J genes are TRBV19 and TRBJ1-3; D is unresolved. CDR1 is LNHDA, CDR2 SQIVND, per germline (reference sequence). This CDR3 is built from 13 residues. The sequenced CDR3 bases are TGTGCCAGTTCTATTAGCTCTGGAAACACT. Its protein is CASSISSGNT. From start to end, the CDR3 is CASSISSGNTIYF.

This clone came up many times. Read coverage stops 3 residues before the CDR3 terminus; the germline J gene supplies the remainder. This chain connects TRBV19 to TRBJ2-1, with D tentatively TRBD2 (7 bases). Germline V gene data show CDR1 as LNHDA and CDR2 as SQIVND (reference sequence). V lost 5 bases, J lost 2 bases, and 28 bases lay in between. The CDR3 spans 20 residues. The CDR3 bases that were read are TGTGCCAGTAGTCGGGGGGCTGAAGACGGGCCTACCATCCCCTACAATGAG. Encoded protein: CASSRGAEDGPTIPYNE. The entire CDR3 is CASSRGAEDGPTIPYNEQFF. Filled out from reference TRBV19 and TRBJ2-1, the complete variable domain reads DGGITQSPKYLFRKEGQNVTLSCEQNLNHDAMYWYRQDPGQGLRLIYYSQIVNDFQKGDIAEGYSVSREKKESFPLTVTSAQKNPTAFYLCASSRGAEDGPTIPYNEQFFGPGTRLTVL.

The sample holds many counts of this clone. The CDR3 extends 3 residues past the end of the read, so its final part is completed from the germline J gene. This chain joins TRBV14 and TRBJ1-1; D unresolved. The CDR3 loop spans 15 amino acids. From germline, CDR1 is SGHDN and CDR2 FVKESK. With 0 bases removed from V and 1 base from J, the gap between germline ends came to 9 bases. CDR3 residues: CASSQDLTGNTEAFF. The sequenced CDR3 bases are TGTGCCAGCAGCCAAGATCTGACGGGGAACACTGAA.

This clone occurred many times. The CDR3 end falls 3 residues outside the read, so it is completed with the germline J gene. J is TRBJ1-5 and V is TRBV2, with 7 bases lining up with TRBD1. This CDR3 spans 15 amino acids. Unmatched junction bases numbered 9, after V lost 6 bases and J lost 4 bases. Germline assignment: CDR1 SNHLY and CDR2 FYNNEI. The sequenced CDR3 bases are TGTGCCAGCAGCGCTTCGACAGGGCGAAATCAGCCC. This translates into CASSASTGRNQP. The whole CDR3 region reads CASSASTGRNQPQHF.

This clone occurred many times. The read halts 3 residues ahead of the CDR3 end, with the missing end drawn from the germline J gene. The chain carries TRBV29-1 and TRBJ1-1; D is ambiguous. V lost 4 bases and J 1 base, leaving 7 bases between the germline ends. Germline assignment: CDR1 SQVTM and CDR2 ANQGSEA. The CDR3 is made up of 12 amino acids. CDR3 DNA, as far as it was read: TGCAGCGTTGGAAGTAGGAACACTGAA. It encodes CSVGSRNTE. The entire CDR3 sequence reads CSVGSRNTEAFF.

This clone was counted ten times or more. The read ends 3 residues early relative to the CDR3; the germline J gene fills the gap. The chain links TRBV19 to TRBJ1-2, with no clear D. Trimming removed 4 bases from V and 4 bases from J, with 19 bases in between. This CDR3 has 16 residues. Germline lookup yields CDR1 LNHDA and CDR2 SQIVND (reference sequence). CDR3 DNA (partial): TGTGCCAGTAGTACCCCTCGGCAGGCAGTTGTCTATGGC. This gives the protein CASSTPRQAVVYG. The whole CDR3 sequence reads CASSTPRQAVVYGYTF.

Comments on this clone: Read sequence stops 3 residues before the CDR3 end, and the germline J gene provides the missing end. The chain links TRBV20-1 to TRBJ2-7; 11 bases match TRBD2. V shed 4 bases and J 4 bases; nucleotides not matched to a gene: 6. Germline V gives CDR1 DFQATT, CDR2 SNEGSKA (reference sequence). The CDR3 runs 14 residues. The CDR3 sequence is CSATAGTSGYEQYF. CDR3 DNA (partial): TGCAGTGCTACCGCCGGGACTAGCGGATACGAG.

This clone occurred a few times. The read ends 3 residues early relative to the CDR3; the germline J gene fills the gap. The gene calls are TRBV29-1 and TRBJ2-3; TRBD2 might be the D (6 bases). V was pared by 8 bases and J by 2 bases, with 23 bases between. In germline, CDR1 is SQVTM, CDR2 ANQGSEA. The CDR3 totals 16 residues. The CDR3 sequence: CSHAGTGRRLTDTQYF. CDR3 DNA (partial): TGCAGCCACGCGGGAACTGGACGGAGACTCACAGATACG.

Concerning this clone itself: The read comes to an end 3 residues before the CDR3 does, leaving the germline J gene to fill in the end. V gene TRBV6-2 or TRBV6-3 combines with J gene TRBJ2-7; 8 positions match TRBD1. There are 14 residues in the CDR3. Trimming took 6 bases from V and 1 from J; bases not matched to a gene: 5. From germline, CDR1 is MNHEY and CDR2 SVGEGT. CDR3 loop: CASRDRARSYEQYF. The sequenced CDR3 bases are TGTGCCAGCAGGGACAGGGCCAGGTCCTACGAG.

There are many counts of this clone. The CDR3 extends 3 residues past the end of the read, so its final part is completed from the germline J gene. The genes are TRBV20-1 and TRBJ1-1; no clear D. V shed 0 bases and J shed 4 bases, with 6 bases lying between them. The CDR3 runs to 12 residues. CDR1 and CDR2 from the germline V gene are DFQATT and SNEGSKA (reference sequence). The CDR3: CSARDRSTEAFF. The covered CDR3 bases are TGCAGTGCTAGAGACAGAAGCACTGAA.

The DNA read from the CDR3 is TGTGCCAGTAGTCGGGGAACTGGAAACACC. Protein: CASSRGTGNT. The full CDR3 protein is CASSRGTGNTIYF. The chain is built from TRBV19 and TRBJ1-3; D uncertain. Sequencing ends 3 residues short of the CDR3 end; the germline J gene provides the rest. V dropped 5 bases and J dropped 2 bases, with 7 bases sitting between them. The germline V gene encodes CDR1 LNHDA and CDR2 SQIVND (reference sequence). This CDR3 is built from 13 residues.

This clone was recorded many times. The CDR3 reads CASTPSRVINEKLFF. The DNA read from the CDR3 is TGTGCCAGCACCCCTTCGAGGGTCATTAATGAAAAA. The chain joins TRBV5-6 to TRBJ1-4, with D uncertain. The CDR3 end is not reached by the read, which stops 3 residues before it; the germline J gene fills it in. The ends were cut back, 6 bases at V and 4 bases at J, with 16 bases in the middle. Germline V CDR1 and CDR2: SGHDT, YYEEEE. The CDR3 sequence is 15 residues long. The variable domain in full, with the rest retrieved from reference TRBV5-6 and TRBJ1-4, is DAGVTQSPTHLIKTRGQQVTLRCSPKSGHDTVSWYQQALGQGPQFIFQYYEEEERQRGNFPDRFSGHQFPNYSSELNVNALLLGDSALYLCASTPSRVINEKLFFGSGTQLSVL.

This clone was counted many times. With the read ending 3 residues before the CDR3 end, the germline J gene is used to fill in that end. The chain carries TRBV20-1 and TRBJ2-5; tentative D call: TRBD1 (5 bases). Germline CDR1 reads DFQATT; CDR2 reads SNEGSKA (reference sequence). Trimming removed 5 bases at V and 2 bases at J, with 6 bases between. The CDR3 sequence is 11 residues long. The part of the CDR3 DNA that was read is TGCAGTGCTCAGGGACAAGAGACC. Its protein product is CSAQGQET. The CDR3 in full is CSAQGQETQYF.

This clone was counted at least ten times. The missing CDR3 end, 3 residues past where the read stops, is filled in from the germline J gene. The rearrangement links TRBV28 to TRBJ2-2; a weak D match, TRBD2 (6 bases). CDR3 length: 16 amino acids. Germline CDR1 reads MDHEN; CDR2 reads SYDVKM. V gave up 7 bases and J gave up 10 bases, with 25 bases separating them. CDR3 loop: CASTQGGESPRKELFF. CDR3 DNA, as far as it was read: TGTGCCAGCACCCAGGGAGGAGAGTCTCCGAGGAAGGAG. Complete variable domain (other parts from reference TRBV28 and TRBJ2-2): DVKVTQSSRYLVKRTGEKVFLECVQDMDHENMFWYRQDPGLGLRLIYFSYDVKMKEKGDIPEGYSVSREKKERFSLILESASTNQTSMYLCASTQGGESPRKELFFGEGSRLTVL.

Note on this clone: The read finishes 3 residues shy of the CDR3 end, and the germline J gene is used to complete it. The rearrangement joins TRBV6-2 or TRBV6-3 to TRBJ2-2; D gene ambiguous. Looked up from germline, CDR1 is MNHEY and CDR2 is SVGEGT. The CDR3 runs 15 residues. The CDR3 reads CASRRAGSTNEKLFF. Incomplete CDR3 DNA: TGTGCCAGCAGACGAGCCGGGTCAACTAATGAAAAG.

This clone was counted ten times or more. The CDR3 end is not reached by the read, which stops 3 residues before it; the germline J gene fills it in. This chain joins TRBV6-1 and TRBJ2-5; 10 nucleotides agree with TRBD2. The CDR3 spans 15 residues. Germline V CDR1 and CDR2: MNHNS, SASEGT. V gave up 0 bases and J gave up 4 bases; unmatched junction bases: 2. CDR3 DNA, as far as it was read: TGTGCCAGCAGTGAAGCAGCGGGGGGGCCAGAGACC. This sequence encodes CASSEAAGGPET. The entire CDR3 protein reads CASSEAAGGPETQYF.

On this clone itself: Coverage ceases 3 residues before the CDR3 finishes, and the germline J gene fills in the end. The chain carries TRBV7-9 and TRBJ2-7; D gene ambiguous. The CDR3 is 12 residues long. Germline assignment: CDR1 SEHNR and CDR2 FQNEAQ (reference sequence). Trimming shortened V by 6 bases and J by 6 bases, and 12 bases separated the two germline ends. The covered CDR3 bases are TGTGCCAGCAGTCTACTCACTGGCGAG. Translated: CASSLLTGE. The whole CDR3 protein is CASSLLTGEQYF.

The table lists this clone with many counts. The CDR3 loop is CAISENPGQGREKLFF. The CDR3 bases that were read are TGTGCCATCAGTGAGAACCCGGGACAGGGGAGGGAAAAA. The chain couples TRBV10-3 to TRBJ1-4, with 10 nucleotides matching TRBD1. The sequenced fragment ends 3 residues before the CDR3 boundary, so the rest is inferred from the germline J gene. Germline CDR1 is ENHRY and CDR2 is SYGVKD. Trimming at V came to 2 bases and at J to 8 bases, leaving 8 bases not matched to a gene. The CDR3 sequence is 16 residues long.